This entry lists 6 T cell receptor beta chains sequenced from one sample in a study of blood T cells in healthy people across ages. Using a J-beta primer mix together with a sample-barcoded 5' primer, a second PCR was run for roughly 6 to 12 cycles. TCRdb analysed the 5' RACE reads with MiXCR anew, one entry per CDR3 protein. The table has 580,000 or so distinct CDR3 sequences, roughly 48% seen once. Sequenced: blood. All receptors come from an elderly man in good health.

CDR3 in amino acids: CASSPFADKAFF. DNA of the CDR3: TGTGCCAGCAGCCCCTTCGCGGACAAAGCTTTCTTT. The gene calls are TRBV7-3 and TRBJ1-1, with a weak D call TRBD1 (5 bases). V gave up 5 bases and J gave up 9 bases, with 13 bases separating them. The CDR3 extends over 12 amino acids. The germline gives CDR1 SGHTA, CDR2 FQGTGA.

The chain is built from TRBV29-1 and TRBJ2-4; D is unresolved. This CDR3 is built from 11 residues. Germline lookup yields CDR1 SQVTM and CDR2 ANQGSEA. V lost 4 bases, J lost 13 bases, and 14 bases lay in between. CDR3 region: CSVGGVDEQYF. CDR3 coding DNA: TGCAGCGTTGGAGGTGTGGATGAGCAGTACTTC.

This clonotype was observed a few times. One base away lies a much larger clone, so this may be a sequencing read error. The chain recombines TRBV6-5 with TRBJ2-1, with 7 positions matching TRBD2. The J call could be wrong; TRBJ2-7 is a better fit for the DNA end. CDR1 MNHEY and CDR2 SVGAGI come from the germline V gene. The CDR3 totals 15 residues. DNA for the CDR3: TGTGCCAGCAGTCCACGGCGGGAGCCTTACAATGAGCAGTACTTC. The encoded protein is CASSPRREPYNEQYF.

The chain uses TRBV29-1 and TRBJ1-1; D ambiguous. CDR1 and CDR2 (germline): SQVTM, ANQGSEA. The CDR3 has 11 amino acids. V shed 2 bases and J shed 5 bases, with 6 bases lying between them. Here the CDR3 reads CSVELWTEAFF. The CDR3 DNA sequence: TGCAGCGTTGAACTTTGGACTGAAGCTTTCTTT.

This chain connects TRBV6-1 to TRBJ1-3, with D perhaps matching TRBD1 (5 bases). The CDR3 is 15 residues long. The ends were cut back, 0 bases at V and 4 bases at J, with 10 bases in the middle. CDR1 is MNHNS, CDR2 SASEGT, per germline. The CDR3 DNA reads TGTGCCAGCAGTGAAGCTCCAGGGAGCGGAAACACCATATATTTT. Its protein is CASSEAPGSGNTIYF.

This chain connects TRBV9 to TRBJ2-5; D gene unclear. This CDR3 spans 14 amino acids. V lost 0 bases and J lost 5, with 11 bases in between. Per the germline V gene, CDR1 is SGDLS and CDR2 is YYNGEE. The CDR3 protein is CASSVGDRGETQYF. The CDR3 nucleotides are TGTGCCAGCAGCGTAGGAGATCGTGGGGAGACCCAGTACTTC.